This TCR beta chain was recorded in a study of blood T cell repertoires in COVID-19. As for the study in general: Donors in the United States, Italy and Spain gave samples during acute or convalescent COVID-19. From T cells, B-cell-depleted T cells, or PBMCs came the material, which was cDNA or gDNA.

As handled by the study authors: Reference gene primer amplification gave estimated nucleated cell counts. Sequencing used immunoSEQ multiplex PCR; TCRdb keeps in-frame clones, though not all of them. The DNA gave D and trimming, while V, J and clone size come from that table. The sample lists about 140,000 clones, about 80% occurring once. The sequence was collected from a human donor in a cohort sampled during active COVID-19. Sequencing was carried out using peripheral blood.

The CDR3 region is CASSLFRSNTEAFF. CDR3 bases: TGTGCCAGCAGTTTATTTCGGTCGAACACTGAAGCTTTCTTT. The chain couples TRBV28 to TRBJ1-1; D is unclear. The germline CDR1 and CDR2 sequences are MDHEN and SYDVKM. The CDR3 totals 14 residues. V lost 1 base, J lost 1 base, and 7 bases lay in between.